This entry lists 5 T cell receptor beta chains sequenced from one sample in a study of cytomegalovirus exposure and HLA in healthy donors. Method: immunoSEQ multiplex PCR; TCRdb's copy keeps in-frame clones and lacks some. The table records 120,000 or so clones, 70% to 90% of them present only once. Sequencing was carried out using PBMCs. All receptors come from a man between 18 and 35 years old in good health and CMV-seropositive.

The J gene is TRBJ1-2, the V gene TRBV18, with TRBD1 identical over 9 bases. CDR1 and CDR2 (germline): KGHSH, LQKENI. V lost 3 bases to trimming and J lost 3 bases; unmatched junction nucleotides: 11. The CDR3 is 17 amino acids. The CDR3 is CASSPNPGGQGYYGYTF. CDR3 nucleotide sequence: TGTGCCAGCTCACCCAACCCCGGCGGACAGGGGTACTATGGCTACACCTTC.

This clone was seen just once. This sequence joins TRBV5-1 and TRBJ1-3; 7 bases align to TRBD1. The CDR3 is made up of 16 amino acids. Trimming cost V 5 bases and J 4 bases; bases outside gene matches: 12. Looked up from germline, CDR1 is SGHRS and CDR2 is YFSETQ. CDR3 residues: CASRRTTGTDGNTIYF. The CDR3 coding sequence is TGCGCCAGCAGACGAACGACAGGGACGGACGGAAACACCATATATTTT.

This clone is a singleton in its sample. The CDR3 DNA follows: TGTGCCAGCAGCCGGGACAGGGACAATGAGCAGTTCTTC. Its translation is CASSRDRDNEQFF. The chain joins TRBV5-6 to TRBJ2-1, with TRBD1 matching over 9 bases. The CDR3 totals 13 residues. Per germline, CDR1 SGHDT and CDR2 YYEEEE. V gave up 4 bases and J gave up 5 bases; unmatched junction bases: 1.

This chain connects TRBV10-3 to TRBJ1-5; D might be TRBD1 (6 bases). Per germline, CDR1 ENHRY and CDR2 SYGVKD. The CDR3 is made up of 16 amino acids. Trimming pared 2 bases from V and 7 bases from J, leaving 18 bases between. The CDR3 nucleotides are TGTGCCATCAGTGAGACGAACGACAGGAGCGGCCAGCCCCAGCATTTT. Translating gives CAISETNDRSGQPQHF.

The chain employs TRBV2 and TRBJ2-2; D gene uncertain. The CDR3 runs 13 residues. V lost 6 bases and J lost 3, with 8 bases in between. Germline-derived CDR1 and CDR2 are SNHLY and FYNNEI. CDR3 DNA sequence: TGTGCCAGCAGGGGCACACACACCGGGGAGCTGTTTTTT. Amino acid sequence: CASRGTHTGELFF.